This note documents a single T cell receptor (beta chain) sequence. Its target is unknown. Constant-segment primers and 5'RACE yielded cDNA libraries for TCR alpha and TCR beta, each carrying sample barcodes and UMIs. Each CDR3 protein gets one entry after TCRdb re-called the 5' RACE reads with MiXCR. The table shows around 250,000 distinct CDR3 sequences, with 8.5% to 9.5% occurring only once. These data originate in a study of T-cell memory formation after mild COVID-19. Study-level results: Clones that got smaller from day 15 to 85 had even CD4/CD8, while clones growing later tipped toward CD4+.

V was pared by 5 bases and J by 2 bases, with 7 bases of the junction left unmatched. Germline CDR1 and CDR2: DFQATT and SNEGSKA (reference sequence). The CDR3 totals 14 residues. The sequenced sample consisted of PBMCs or a T cell subset sorted from them (not recorded which). The rearrangement links TRBV20-1 to TRBJ2-3; 7 bases map to TRBD2. The sequence derives from a man between 18 and 29 years old who had mild COVID-19 (a few samples of this study predate the infection). Cell type and time point are not known. The CDR3 region is CSALDGGYTDTQYF. The CDR3 coding sequence is TGCAGTGCTTTGGACGGGGGGTACACAGATACGCAGTATTTT.